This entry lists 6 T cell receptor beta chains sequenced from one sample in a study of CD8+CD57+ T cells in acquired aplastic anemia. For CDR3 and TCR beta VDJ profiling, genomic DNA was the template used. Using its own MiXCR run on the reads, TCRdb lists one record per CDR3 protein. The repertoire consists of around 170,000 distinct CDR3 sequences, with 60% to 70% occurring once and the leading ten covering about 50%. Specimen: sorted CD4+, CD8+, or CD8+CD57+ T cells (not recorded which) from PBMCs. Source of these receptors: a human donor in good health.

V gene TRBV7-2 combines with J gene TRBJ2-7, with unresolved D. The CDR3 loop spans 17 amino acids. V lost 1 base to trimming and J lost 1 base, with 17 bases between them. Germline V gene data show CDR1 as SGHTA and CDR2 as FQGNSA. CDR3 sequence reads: CASSLGVGERPSYEQYF. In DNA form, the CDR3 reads TGTGCCAGCAGCTTAGGGGTGGGCGAGCGCCCTTCCTACGAGCAGTACTTC.

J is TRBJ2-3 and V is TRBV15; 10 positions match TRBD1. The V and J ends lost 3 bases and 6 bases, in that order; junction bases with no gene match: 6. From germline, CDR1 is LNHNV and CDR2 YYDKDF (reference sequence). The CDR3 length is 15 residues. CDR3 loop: CATSRMTGGADTQYF. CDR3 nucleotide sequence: TGTGCCACCAGCAGGATGACAGGGGGCGCGGATACGCAGTATTTT.

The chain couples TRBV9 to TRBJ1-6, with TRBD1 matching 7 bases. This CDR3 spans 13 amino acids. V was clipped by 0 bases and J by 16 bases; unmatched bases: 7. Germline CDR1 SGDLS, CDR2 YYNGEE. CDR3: CASSVGTGAILHF. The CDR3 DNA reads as TGTGCCAGCAGCGTAGGAACAGGGGCCATACTCCACTTT.

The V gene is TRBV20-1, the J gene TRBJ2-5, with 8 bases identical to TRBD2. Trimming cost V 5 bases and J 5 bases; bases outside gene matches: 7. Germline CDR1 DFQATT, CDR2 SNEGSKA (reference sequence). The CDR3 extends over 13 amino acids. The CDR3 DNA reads TGCAGTGCTGACCCCGGGGGGGCGGAGACCCAGTACTTC. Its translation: CSADPGGAETQYF.

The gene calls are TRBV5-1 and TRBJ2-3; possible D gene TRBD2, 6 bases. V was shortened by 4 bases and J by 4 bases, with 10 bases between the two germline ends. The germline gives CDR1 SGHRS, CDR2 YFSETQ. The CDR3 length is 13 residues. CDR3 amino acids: CASSLDYPDTQYF. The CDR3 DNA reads TGCGCCAGCAGCCTGGACTATCCAGATACGCAGTATTTT.

The DNA for the CDR3 is TGCGCCAGCAGCTTGGCAGACAGACGGAACACTGAAGCTTTCTTT. Protein product: CASSLADRRNTEAFF. V gene TRBV5-1 combines with J gene TRBJ1-1, with D perhaps TRBD1 (5 bases). Germline CDR1 and CDR2: SGHRS and YFSETQ. V shed 0 bases and J shed 1 base, with 10 bases lying between them. This CDR3 is built from 15 residues. Full variable domain (outside the CDR3, taken from reference TRBV5-1 and TRBJ1-1): KAGVTQTPRYLIKTRGQQVTLSCSPISGHRSVSWYQQTPGQGLQFLFEYFSETQRNKGNFPGRFSGRQFSNSRSEMNVSTLELGDSALYLCASSLADRRNTEAFFGQGTRLTVV.